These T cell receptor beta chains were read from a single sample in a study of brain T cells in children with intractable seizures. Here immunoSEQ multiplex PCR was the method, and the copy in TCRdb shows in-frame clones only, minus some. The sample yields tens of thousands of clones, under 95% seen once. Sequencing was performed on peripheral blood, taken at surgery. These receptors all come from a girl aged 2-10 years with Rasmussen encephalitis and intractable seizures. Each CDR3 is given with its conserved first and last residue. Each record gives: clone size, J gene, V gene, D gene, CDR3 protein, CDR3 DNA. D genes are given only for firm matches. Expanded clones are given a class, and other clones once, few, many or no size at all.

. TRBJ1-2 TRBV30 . CAWSRQNGYTF TGTGCCTGGAGTCGTCAGAATGGCTACACCTTC
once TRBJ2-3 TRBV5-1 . CASSPSRFTDTQYF TGCGCCAGCAGCCCGTCTCGGTTCACAGATACGCAGTATTTT
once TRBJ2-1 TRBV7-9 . CASRSEVAGEQFF TGTGCCAGCAGATCCGAGGTAGCTGGTGAGCAGTTCTTC
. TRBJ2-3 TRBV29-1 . CSVVKTGRSDTQYF TGCAGCGTTGTAAAGACAGGGAGGTCAGATACGCAGTATTTT
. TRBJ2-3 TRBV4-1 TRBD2 CASSQVIGLVGTDTQYF TGCGCCAGCAGCCAAGTCATCGGACTAGTGGGCACAGATACGCAGTATTTT
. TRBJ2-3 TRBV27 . CASGKRLSTDTQYF TGTGCCAGCGGTAAAAGACTAAGCACAGATACGCAGTATTTT
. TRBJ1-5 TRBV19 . CASSSEGLSNQPQHF TGTGCCAGTAGTTCCGAGGGGCTTAGCAATCAGCCCCAGCATTTT
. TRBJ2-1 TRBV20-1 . CSVKRRNEQFF TGCAGTGTAAAGCGAAGGAATGAGCAGTTCTTC
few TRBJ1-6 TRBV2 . CAGTVLNSPLHF TGTGCAGGGACGGTGTTAAATTCACCCCTCCACTTT
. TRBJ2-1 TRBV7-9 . CASSVTHLRDYSYNEQFF TGTGCCAGCAGCGTCACTCACCTCCGGGATTACTCCTACAATGAGCAGTTCTTC
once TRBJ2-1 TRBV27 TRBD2 CASTQREGRLSEQFF TGTGCCAGCACCCAGCGGGAGGGCCGGTTGAGTGAGCAGTTCTTC
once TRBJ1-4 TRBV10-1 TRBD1 CASSDRTGINEKLFF TGCGCCAGCAGTGACCGGACAGGGATTAATGAAAAACTGTTTTTT
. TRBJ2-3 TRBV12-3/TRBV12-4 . CASSFEDTQYF TGTGCCAGCAGTTTTGAAGATACGCAGTATTTT
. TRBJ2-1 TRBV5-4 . CASSLEPSTSYNEQFF TGTGCCAGCAGCTTGGAACCTAGCACAAGTTACAATGAGCAGTTCTTC
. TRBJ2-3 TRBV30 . CAWSQGQNRNTDTQYF TGTGCCTGGAGCCAGGGGCAAAACAGGAACACAGATACGCAGTATTTT
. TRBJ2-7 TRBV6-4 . CACTTGTLYEQYF TGTGCCTGTACGACAGGGACTCTCTACGAGCAGTACTTC
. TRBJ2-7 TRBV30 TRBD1 CASRDRGSYEQYF TGTGCCTCTCGGGACAGGGGTTCCTACGAGCAGTACTTC
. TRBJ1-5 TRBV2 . CASRKVGVANQPQHF TGTGCCAGCAGGAAGGTAGGGGTCGCCAATCAGCCCCAGCATTTT
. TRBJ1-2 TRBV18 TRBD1 CASSPPTGQDYGYTF TGTGCCAGCTCACCACCTACGGGACAGGACTATGGCTACACCTTC
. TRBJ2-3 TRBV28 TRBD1 CASGRRDRDTDTQYF TGTGCCAGCGGCCGACGAGACAGGGACACAGATACGCAGTATTTT
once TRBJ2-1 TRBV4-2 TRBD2 CASSLTGTSPYNEQFF TGTGCCAGCAGCCTCACGGGGACTAGCCCCTACAATGAGCAGTTCTTC
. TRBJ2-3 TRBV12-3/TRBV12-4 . CASRQGGTDTQYF TGTGCCAGCAGGCAGGGAGGCACAGATACGCAGTATTTT
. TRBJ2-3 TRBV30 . CAWTTDTDTQYF TGTGCCTGGACGACGGATACAGATACGCAGTATTTT
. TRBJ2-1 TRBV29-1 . CSAVRVLGGYEQFF TGCAGCGCCGTACGTGTTTTGGGGGGCTATGAGCAGTTCTTC
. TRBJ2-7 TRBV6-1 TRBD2 CASSERVAGGQEQYF TGTGCCAGCAGTGAAAGGGTAGCGGGGGGGCAAGAGCAGTACTTC
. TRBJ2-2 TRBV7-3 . CASSKDGSGELFF TGTGCCAGCAGCAAGGATGGGTCCGGGGAGCTGTTTTTT
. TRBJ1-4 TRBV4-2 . CASSQDPGLDNEKLFF TGTGCCAGCAGCCAAGATCCGGGGTTAGATAATGAAAAACTGTTTTTT
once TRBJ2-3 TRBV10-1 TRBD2 CASSESSGARTDTQYF TGCGCCAGCAGTGAAAGTAGCGGGGCCCGCACAGATACGCAGTATTTT
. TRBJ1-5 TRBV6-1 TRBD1 CASSASGTELTEPQHF TGTGCCAGCAGTGCTTCCGGGACAGAGTTGACGGAGCCCCAGCATTTT
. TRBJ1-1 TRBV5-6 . CASSLEDLNTEAFF TGTGCCAGCAGCTTGGAGGACCTAAACACTGAAGCTTTCTTT
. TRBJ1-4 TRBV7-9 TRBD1 CASSTGTGGEKLFF TGTGCCAGCAGCACCGGGACAGGGGGCGAAAAACTGTTTTTT
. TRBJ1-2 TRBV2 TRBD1 CASRRDRDYGYTF TGTGCCAGCAGAAGGGACAGGGATTATGGCTACACCTTC
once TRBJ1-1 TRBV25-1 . CASSVQGNTEAFF TGTGCCAGCAGTGTGCAGGGGAACACTGAAGCTTTCTTT
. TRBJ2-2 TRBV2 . CASSPGRGAGELFF TGTGCCAGCAGTCCCGGTAGGGGGGCCGGGGAGCTGTTTTTT
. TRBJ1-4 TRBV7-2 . CASSVRWDVNEKLFF TGTGCCAGCAGCGTCCGCTGGGACGTTAATGAAAAACTGTTTTTT
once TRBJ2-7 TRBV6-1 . CASSEKAYEQYF TGTGCCAGCAGTGAAAAAGCCTACGAGCAGTACTTC
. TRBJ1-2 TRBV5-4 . CASSLEGYAHGYTF TGTGCCAGCAGCTTGGAGGGGTACGCGCATGGCTACACCTTC
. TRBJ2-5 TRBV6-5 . CASSYSRETQYF TGTGCCAGCAGTTACTCACGAGAGACCCAGTACTTC
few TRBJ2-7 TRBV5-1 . CASSLGYEQYF TGCGCCAGCAGCTTGGGGTACGAGCAGTACTTC
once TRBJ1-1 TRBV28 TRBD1 CASSSHGQGRSEAFF TGTGCCAGCAGTTCGCATGGACAGGGCCGTTCTGAAGCTTTCTTT
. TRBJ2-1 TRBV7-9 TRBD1 CASSLRDSSYNEQFF TGTGCCAGCAGCCTCCGGGACAGTTCGTACAATGAGCAGTTCTTC